This is a list of T cell receptor beta chains from one sample in a study of cytomegalovirus exposure and HLA in healthy donors. The protocol was immunoSEQ multiplex PCR, while the TCRdb copy is restricted to in-frame clones and leaves out a portion. The sample carries approximately 100,000 clones, around 70% recorded once. The sample taken for sequencing was PBMCs. Receptors were obtained from a man over 45 in good health and CMV-seronegative. CDR3s include the opening cysteine and the closing phenylalanine or tryptophan. Each record gives: D gene, V gene, CDR3 length, J gene, clone size, CDR3 protein, CDR3 DNA. The D gene is left open where the match is weak. Some rows have no size entry. The others give once, few or many, or a class for an expanded clone.

d_gene: .; v_gene: TRBV6-1; len: 12; j_gene: TRBJ2-7; abundance: .; CDR3aa: CASSESSYEQYF; CDR3nt: TGTGCCAGCAGCGAGAGTTCCTACGAGCAGTACTTC
d_gene: TRBD1; v_gene: TRBV18; len: 14; j_gene: TRBJ2-3; abundance: few; CDR3aa: CASSPPGGRDTQYF; CDR3nt: TGTGCCAGCTCACCACCAGGGGGCCGAGATACGCAGTATTTT
d_gene: TRBD2; v_gene: TRBV7-2; len: 15; j_gene: TRBJ2-1; abundance: .; CDR3aa: CASSLEAGGNNEQFF; CDR3nt: TGTGCCAGCAGCTTAGAAGCGGGGGGAAACAATGAGCAGTTCTTC
d_gene: TRBD1; v_gene: TRBV15; len: 16; j_gene: TRBJ1-2; abundance: .; CDR3aa: CATSRRSGGSSDGYTF; CDR3nt: TGTGCCACCAGCAGGCGTTCAGGGGGGTCCTCAGATGGCTACACCTTC
d_gene: .; v_gene: TRBV7-9; len: 11; j_gene: TRBJ2-1; abundance: .; CDR3aa: CASSSGGRNFF; CDR3nt: TGTGCCAGCAGCTCGGGTGGCCGTAATTTCTTC
d_gene: .; v_gene: TRBV7-6; len: 15; j_gene: TRBJ2-3; abundance: .; CDR3aa: CASSFTRKITDTQYF; CDR3nt: TGTGCCAGCAGCTTCACTAGAAAAATAACAGATACGCAGTATTTT
d_gene: .; v_gene: TRBV27; len: 15; j_gene: TRBJ1-5; abundance: .; CDR3aa: CASSSGAKRNQPQHF; CDR3nt: TGTGCCAGCAGTTCTGGGGCCAAGCGCAATCAGCCCCAGCATTTT
d_gene: TRBD2; v_gene: TRBV18; len: 16; j_gene: TRBJ2-1; abundance: .; CDR3aa: CASSPRPAGVLNEQFF; CDR3nt: TGTGCCAGCTCACCCCGTCCCGCGGGAGTTCTTAATGAGCAGTTCTTC
d_gene: .; v_gene: TRBV19; len: 13; j_gene: TRBJ2-7; abundance: once; CDR3aa: CASTPGSYYEQYF; CDR3nt: TGTGCCAGTACGCCAGGGTCCTATTACGAGCAGTACTTC
d_gene: .; v_gene: TRBV28; len: 13; j_gene: TRBJ2-7; abundance: .; CDR3aa: CASRSRNSYEQYF; CDR3nt: TGTGCCAGCAGGAGTCGCAACTCCTACGAGCAGTACTTC
d_gene: TRBD2; v_gene: TRBV9; len: 15; j_gene: TRBJ2-7; abundance: .; CDR3aa: CASSALAGVWYEQYF; CDR3nt: TGTGCCAGCAGCGCACTAGCGGGAGTCTGGTACGAGCAGTACTTC
d_gene: TRBD2; v_gene: TRBV19; len: 19; j_gene: TRBJ2-2; abundance: few; CDR3aa: CASSITSNRAGGRAGELFF; CDR3nt: TGTGCCAGTAGTATAACGTCCAACCGAGCGGGGGGACGGGCCGGGGAGCTGTTTTTT
d_gene: TRBD1; v_gene: TRBV7-9; len: 17; j_gene: TRBJ2-7; abundance: .; CDR3aa: CASSPLPGRGLSYEQYF; CDR3nt: TGTGCCAGCAGCCCCCTCCCCGGCAGGGGGCTCTCCTACGAGCAGTACTTC
d_gene: TRBD1; v_gene: TRBV19; len: 16; j_gene: TRBJ1-2; abundance: .; CDR3aa: CASSIDPNRGLDGYTF; CDR3nt: TGTGCCAGTAGTATAGATCCTAACAGGGGGCTTGATGGCTACACCTTC
d_gene: TRBD1; v_gene: TRBV28; len: 14; j_gene: TRBJ1-6; abundance: .; CDR3aa: CATAVGTGASPLHF; CDR3nt: TGTGCCACCGCGGTCGGGACAGGGGCTTCACCCCTCCACTTT
d_gene: TRBD2; v_gene: TRBV6-5; len: 13; j_gene: TRBJ2-2; abundance: .; CDR3aa: CASSRGGAGELFF; CDR3nt: TGTGCCAGCAGCCGCGGGGGGGCCGGGGAGCTGTTTTTT
d_gene: TRBD2; v_gene: TRBV2; len: 12; j_gene: TRBJ2-7; abundance: .; CDR3aa: CASSPGTSEWDF; CDR3nt: TGTGCCAGCAGCCCGGGAACTAGCGAGTGGGACTTC
d_gene: .; v_gene: TRBV10-2; len: 15; j_gene: TRBJ2-5; abundance: once; CDR3aa: CASSDGGGREETQYF; CDR3nt: TGCGCCAGCAGTGATGGGGGGGGGCGAGAAGAGACCCAGTACTTC
d_gene: TRBD1; v_gene: TRBV30; len: 14; j_gene: TRBJ1-5; abundance: .; CDR3aa: CAWSRTGGNQPQHF; CDR3nt: TGTGCCTGGAGTAGGACAGGGGGCAATCAGCCCCAGCATTTT
d_gene: .; v_gene: TRBV18; len: 17; j_gene: TRBJ2-2; abundance: .; CDR3aa: CASSPEFAGAVTGELFF; CDR3nt: TGTGCCAGCTCACCAGAATTTGCGGGGGCGGTCACCGGGGAGCTGTTTTTT
d_gene: .; v_gene: TRBV21-1; len: 15; j_gene: TRBJ2-1; abundance: few; CDR3aa: CASGAGGESYNEQFF; CDR3nt: TGTGCCAGCGGAGCGGGGGGGGAGTCCTACAATGAGCAGTTCTTC
d_gene: .; v_gene: TRBV7-9; len: 12; j_gene: TRBJ2-3; abundance: .; CDR3aa: CASRGSVGWLYF; CDR3nt: TGTGCCAGCAGAGGTAGCGTAGGGTGGCTGTATTTT
d_gene: .; v_gene: TRBV29-1; len: 16; j_gene: TRBJ2-5; abundance: few; CDR3aa: CSVGGTAINIQETQYF; CDR3nt: TGCAGCGTTGGCGGGACGGCTATTAACATACAAGAGACCCAGTACTTC
d_gene: .; v_gene: TRBV7-9; len: 13; j_gene: TRBJ2-5; abundance: .; CDR3aa: CASSRGLAETQYF; CDR3nt: TGTGCCAGCAGCCGAGGGTTGGCAGAGACCCAGTACTTC
d_gene: .; v_gene: TRBV7-9; len: 13; j_gene: TRBJ1-3; abundance: .; CDR3aa: CSSSLIVGNTIYF; CDR3nt: TGTTCCAGCAGCTTAATCGTGGGAAACACCATATATTTT
d_gene: TRBD1; v_gene: TRBV5-1; len: 14; j_gene: TRBJ2-1; abundance: .; CDR3aa: CASSLFTGGNEQFF; CDR3nt: TGCGCCAGCAGCTTGTTTACAGGGGGAAATGAGCAGTTCTTC
d_gene: .; v_gene: TRBV28; len: 13; j_gene: TRBJ2-5; abundance: .; CDR3aa: CASSLFGLGTQYF; CDR3nt: TGTGCCAGCAGTTTATTCGGTCTCGGGACCCAGTACTTC
d_gene: TRBD1; v_gene: TRBV7-8; len: 15; j_gene: TRBJ1-5; abundance: .; CDR3aa: CASSFRQGSNQPQHF; CDR3nt: TGTGCCAGCAGCTTTCGACAGGGGAGCAATCAGCCCCAGCATTTT
d_gene: TRBD1; v_gene: TRBV28; len: 13; j_gene: TRBJ1-1; abundance: .; CDR3aa: CASSYGRGQEAFF; CDR3nt: TGTGCCAGCAGTTACGGCAGGGGGCAAGAAGCTTTCTTT
d_gene: .; v_gene: TRBV9; len: 17; j_gene: TRBJ2-5; abundance: .; CDR3aa: CASSARREAGAGETQYF; CDR3nt: TGTGCCAGCAGCGCGAGGCGAGAGGCGGGGGCCGGGGAGACCCAGTACTTC
d_gene: .; v_gene: TRBV7-2; len: 15; j_gene: TRBJ2-3; abundance: .; CDR3aa: CASSPRALGTDTQYF; CDR3nt: TGTGCCAGCAGCCCCAGGGCTCTTGGCACAGATACGCAGTATTTT
d_gene: TRBD2; v_gene: TRBV5-8; len: 15; j_gene: TRBJ2-5; abundance: .; CDR3aa: CASSLAGGKQETQYF; CDR3nt: TGTGCCAGCAGTTTAGCGGGGGGCAAGCAAGAGACCCAGTACTTC
d_gene: TRBD2; v_gene: TRBV9; len: 16; j_gene: TRBJ2-2; abundance: .; CDR3aa: CASRAPGLENTGELFF; CDR3nt: TGTGCCAGCAGAGCACCGGGACTAGAGAACACCGGGGAGCTGTTTTTT
d_gene: .; v_gene: TRBV10-1; len: 14; j_gene: TRBJ2-5; abundance: few; CDR3aa: CASSDSGGNETQYF; CDR3nt: TGCGCCAGCAGTGACTCCGGCGGGAATGAGACCCAGTACTTC
d_gene: TRBD2; v_gene: TRBV11-2; len: 17; j_gene: TRBJ2-1; abundance: .; CDR3aa: CASSQTSGGAVNNEQFF; CDR3nt: TGTGCCAGCAGCCAGACTAGCGGGGGGGCCGTTAACAATGAGCAGTTCTTC
d_gene: .; v_gene: TRBV28; len: 18; j_gene: TRBJ1-1; abundance: .; CDR3aa: CASSFGLGVAGQNTEAFF; CDR3nt: TGTGCCAGCAGTTTCGGGTTGGGCGTGGCAGGGCAGAACACTGAAGCTTTCTTT
d_gene: .; v_gene: TRBV29-1; len: 14; j_gene: TRBJ1-1; abundance: .; CDR3aa: CSVVDRTTLPGAFF; CDR3nt: TGCAGCGTTGTTGATAGGACTACTTTACCGGGAGCTTTCTTT
d_gene: TRBD2; v_gene: TRBV7-8; len: 17; j_gene: TRBJ2-1; abundance: .; CDR3aa: CASSQEQRGLSYNEQFF; CDR3nt: TGTGCCAGCAGCCAAGAACAGCGGGGCCTATCCTACAATGAGCAGTTCTTC
d_gene: TRBD1; v_gene: TRBV19; len: 15; j_gene: TRBJ1-2; abundance: .; CDR3aa: CASRVTGASNYGYTF; CDR3nt: TGTGCCAGTAGAGTCACAGGGGCATCTAACTATGGCTACACCTTC
d_gene: TRBD1; v_gene: TRBV6-5; len: 13; j_gene: TRBJ1-2; abundance: .; CDR3aa: CASSYRDSGGYTF; CDR3nt: TGTGCCAGCAGTTACCGGGACAGTGGTGGCTACACCTTC
d_gene: .; v_gene: TRBV28; len: 15; j_gene: TRBJ2-7; abundance: .; CDR3aa: CASSSFESGESEQYF; CDR3nt: TGTGCCAGCAGTTCGTTTGAAAGTGGGGAGTCCGAGCAGTACTTC
d_gene: TRBD1; v_gene: TRBV27; len: 15; j_gene: TRBJ2-7; abundance: .; CDR3aa: CASSLRDRVLYEQYF; CDR3nt: TGTGCCAGCAGTCTTCGGGACAGGGTACTCTACGAGCAGTACTTC
d_gene: TRBD1; v_gene: TRBV2; len: 14; j_gene: TRBJ1-1; abundance: .; CDR3aa: CASSVQGVNTEAFF; CDR3nt: TGTGCCAGCAGCGTACAGGGGGTGAACACTGAAGCTTTCTTT
d_gene: TRBD1; v_gene: TRBV28; len: 15; j_gene: TRBJ1-2; abundance: .; CDR3aa: CASSGQGLVYYGYTF; CDR3nt: TGTGCCTCGAGCGGACAGGGGTTAGTTTACTATGGCTACACCTTC
d_gene: .; v_gene: TRBV27; len: 14; j_gene: TRBJ1-2; abundance: .; CDR3aa: CASSKGSGQNGYTF; CDR3nt: TGTGCCAGCAGTAAGGGGTCAGGACAGAATGGCTACACCTTC
d_gene: TRBD2; v_gene: TRBV2; len: 14; j_gene: TRBJ2-7; abundance: few; CDR3aa: CASSGGGGSYEQYF; CDR3nt: TGTGCCAGCAGTGGAGGCGGGGGGTCCTACGAGCAGTACTTC
d_gene: .; v_gene: TRBV7-9; len: 15; j_gene: TRBJ1-4; abundance: .; CDR3aa: CASSRDRTTNEKLFF; CDR3nt: TGTGCCAGCAGCCGAGACAGGACAACTAATGAAAAACTGTTTTTT
d_gene: .; v_gene: TRBV6-1; len: 15; j_gene: TRBJ2-1; abundance: few; CDR3aa: CASSIAQISYNEQFF; CDR3nt: TGTGCCAGCAGTATAGCCCAGATTTCATACAATGAGCAGTTCTTC
d_gene: TRBD1; v_gene: TRBV19; len: 14; j_gene: TRBJ1-2; abundance: .; CDR3aa: CASSITGEWYGYTF; CDR3nt: TGTGCCAGTAGTATTACAGGGGAATGGTATGGCTACACCTTC
d_gene: .; v_gene: TRBV21-1; len: 16; j_gene: TRBJ1-3; abundance: once; CDR3aa: CASSENWWDLRNTIYF; CDR3nt: TGTGCCAGCAGCGAAAACTGGTGGGACTTGAGAAACACCATATATTTT
d_gene: .; v_gene: TRBV29-1; len: 13; j_gene: TRBJ1-1; abundance: .; CDR3aa: CSVTRGQNTEAFF; CDR3nt: TGCAGCGTGACGCGGGGGCAGAACACTGAAGCTTTCTTT
d_gene: .; v_gene: TRBV27; len: 15; j_gene: TRBJ2-7; abundance: .; CDR3aa: CASSSGGGLLYEQYF; CDR3nt: TGTGCCAGCAGTTCCGGCGGAGGACTACTATACGAGCAGTACTTC
d_gene: .; v_gene: TRBV4-2; len: 15; j_gene: TRBJ1-2; abundance: .; CDR3aa: CASSRETGPNYGYTF; CDR3nt: TGTGCCAGCAGCCGAGAGACAGGACCTAACTATGGCTACACCTTC
d_gene: TRBD2; v_gene: TRBV6-1; len: 15; j_gene: TRBJ2-3; abundance: many; CDR3aa: CASSEVAGGADTQYF; CDR3nt: TGTGCCAGCAGTGAAGTAGCGGGGGGCGCAGATACGCAGTATTTT
d_gene: TRBD1; v_gene: TRBV30; len: 19; j_gene: TRBJ1-4; abundance: few; CDR3aa: CAWNGWDRGLGATNEKLFF; CDR3nt: TGTGCCTGGAACGGGTGGGACAGGGGTTTGGGGGCAACTAATGAAAAACTGTTTTTT
d_gene: TRBD1; v_gene: TRBV29-1; len: 13; j_gene: TRBJ2-7; abundance: .; CDR3aa: CSVDQRGLGEQYF; CDR3nt: TGCAGCGTTGACCAGAGGGGGCTAGGAGAGCAGTACTTC
d_gene: TRBD1; v_gene: TRBV6-5; len: 13; j_gene: TRBJ1-1; abundance: .; CDR3aa: CASRAGGGTEAFF; CDR3nt: TGCGCCAGCAGAGCAGGGGGAGGCACTGAAGCTTTCTTT